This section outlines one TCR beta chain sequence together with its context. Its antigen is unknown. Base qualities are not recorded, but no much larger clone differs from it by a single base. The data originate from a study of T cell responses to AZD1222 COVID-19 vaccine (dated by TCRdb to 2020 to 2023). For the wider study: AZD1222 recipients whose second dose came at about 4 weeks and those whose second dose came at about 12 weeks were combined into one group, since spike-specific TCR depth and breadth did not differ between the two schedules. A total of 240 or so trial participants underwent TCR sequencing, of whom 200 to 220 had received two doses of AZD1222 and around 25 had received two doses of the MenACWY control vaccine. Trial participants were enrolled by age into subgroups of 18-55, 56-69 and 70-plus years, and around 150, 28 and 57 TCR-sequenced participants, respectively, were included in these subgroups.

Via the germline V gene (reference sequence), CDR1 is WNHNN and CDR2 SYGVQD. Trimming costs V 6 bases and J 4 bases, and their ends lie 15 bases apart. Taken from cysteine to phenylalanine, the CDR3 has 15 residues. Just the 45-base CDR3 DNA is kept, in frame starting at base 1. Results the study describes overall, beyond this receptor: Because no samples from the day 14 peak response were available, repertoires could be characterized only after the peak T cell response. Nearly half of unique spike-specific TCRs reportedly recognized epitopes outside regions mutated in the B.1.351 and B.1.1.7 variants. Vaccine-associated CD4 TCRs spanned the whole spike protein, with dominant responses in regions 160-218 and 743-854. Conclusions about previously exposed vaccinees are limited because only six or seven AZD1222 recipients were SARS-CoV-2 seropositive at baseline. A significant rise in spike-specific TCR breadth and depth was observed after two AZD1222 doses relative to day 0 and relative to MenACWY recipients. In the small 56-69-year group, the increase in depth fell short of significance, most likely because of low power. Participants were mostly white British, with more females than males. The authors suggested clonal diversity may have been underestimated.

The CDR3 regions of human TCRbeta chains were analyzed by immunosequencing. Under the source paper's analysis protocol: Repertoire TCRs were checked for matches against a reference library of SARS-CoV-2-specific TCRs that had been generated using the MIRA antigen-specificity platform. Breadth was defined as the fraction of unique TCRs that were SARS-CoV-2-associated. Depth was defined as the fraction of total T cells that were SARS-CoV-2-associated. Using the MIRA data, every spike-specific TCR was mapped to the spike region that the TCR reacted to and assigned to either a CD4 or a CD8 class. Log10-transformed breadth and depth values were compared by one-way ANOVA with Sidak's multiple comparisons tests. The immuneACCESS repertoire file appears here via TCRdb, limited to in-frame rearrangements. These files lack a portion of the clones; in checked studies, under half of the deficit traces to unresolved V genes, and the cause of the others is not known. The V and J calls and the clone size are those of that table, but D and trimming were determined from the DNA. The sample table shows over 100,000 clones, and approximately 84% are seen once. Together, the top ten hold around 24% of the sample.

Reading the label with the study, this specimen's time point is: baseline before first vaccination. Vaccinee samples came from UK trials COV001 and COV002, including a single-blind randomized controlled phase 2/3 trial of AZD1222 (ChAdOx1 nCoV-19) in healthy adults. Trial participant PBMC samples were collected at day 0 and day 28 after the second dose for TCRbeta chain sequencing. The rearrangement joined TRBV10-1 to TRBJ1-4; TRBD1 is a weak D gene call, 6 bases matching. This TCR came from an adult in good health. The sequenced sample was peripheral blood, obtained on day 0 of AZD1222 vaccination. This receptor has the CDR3 CASSPGVNLNEKLFF. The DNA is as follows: TGCGCCAGCAGCCCAGGGGTAAACCTTAATGAAAAACTGTTTTTT.